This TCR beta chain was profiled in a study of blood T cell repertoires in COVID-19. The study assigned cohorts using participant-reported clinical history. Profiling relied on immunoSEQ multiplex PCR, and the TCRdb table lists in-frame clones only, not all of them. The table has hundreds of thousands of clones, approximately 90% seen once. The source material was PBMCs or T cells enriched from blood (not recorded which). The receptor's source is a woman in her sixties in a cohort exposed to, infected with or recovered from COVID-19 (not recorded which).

The CDR3 DNA sequence: TGTGCCAGCAGCCCCCACCGCCGACTAGCGGGAGTCACAGATACGCAGTATTTT. This sequence encodes CASSPHRRLAGVTDTQYF. J is TRBJ2-3 and V is TRBV9; TRBD2 matches at 12 bases. Germline values: CDR1 SGDLS, CDR2 YYNGEE. V trimming: 4 bases; J trimming: 2 bases; junction bases outside the gene matches: 11. The CDR3 loop spans 18 amino acids.